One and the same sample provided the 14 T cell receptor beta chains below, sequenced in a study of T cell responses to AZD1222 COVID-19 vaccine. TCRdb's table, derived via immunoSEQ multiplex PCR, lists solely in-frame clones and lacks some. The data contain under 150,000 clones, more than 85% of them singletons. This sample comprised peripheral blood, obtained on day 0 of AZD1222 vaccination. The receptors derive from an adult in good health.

CDR3 nucleotide sequence: TGTGCCTGGAGTGATCGGACGGTTTCGGGGGCCAACGTCCTGACTTTC. Protein product: CAWSDRTVSGANVLTF. J is TRBJ2-6 and V is TRBV30; D not resolved. The V end was cut by 1 base, the J end by 4 bases, with 14 bases between. CDR1 is GTSNPN, CDR2 SVGIG, per germline (reference sequence). The CDR3 spans 16 residues.

CDR3 DNA: TGTGCCAGTAGTATAGGGACTTACACTGAAGCTTTCTTT. Translation gives CASSIGTYTEAFF. The rearrangement uses TRBV19 and TRBJ1-1; D not resolved. CDR1 and CDR2 (germline): LNHDA, SQIVND (reference sequence). The CDR3 length is 13 residues. V was pared by 1 base and J by 3 bases, with 6 bases between.

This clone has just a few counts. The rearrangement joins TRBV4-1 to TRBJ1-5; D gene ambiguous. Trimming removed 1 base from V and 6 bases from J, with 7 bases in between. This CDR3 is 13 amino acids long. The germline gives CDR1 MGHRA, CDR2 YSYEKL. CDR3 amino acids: CASSQGGSQPQHF. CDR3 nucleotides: TGCGCCAGCAGCCAAGGAGGGAGTCAGCCCCAGCATTTT.

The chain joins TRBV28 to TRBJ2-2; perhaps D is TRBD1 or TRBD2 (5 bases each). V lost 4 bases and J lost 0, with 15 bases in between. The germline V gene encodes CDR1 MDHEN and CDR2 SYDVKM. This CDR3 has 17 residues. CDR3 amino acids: CASSWDPEMANTGELFF. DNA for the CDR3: TGTGCCAGCAGTTGGGACCCAGAGATGGCGAACACCGGGGAGCTGTTTTTT.

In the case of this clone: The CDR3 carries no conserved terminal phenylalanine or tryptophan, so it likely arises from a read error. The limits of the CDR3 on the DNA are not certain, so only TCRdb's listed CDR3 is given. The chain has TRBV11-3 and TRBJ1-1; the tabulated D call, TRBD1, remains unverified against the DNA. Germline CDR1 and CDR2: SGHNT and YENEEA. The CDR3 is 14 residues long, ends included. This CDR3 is CASSCGVRDRIPGI.

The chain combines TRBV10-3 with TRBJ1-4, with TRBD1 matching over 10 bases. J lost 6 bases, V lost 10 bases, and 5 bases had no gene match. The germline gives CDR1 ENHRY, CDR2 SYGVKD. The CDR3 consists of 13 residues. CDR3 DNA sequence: TGTGCCACCGCCGGGACAGGGGATGAAAAACTGTTTTTT. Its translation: CATAGTGDEKLFF.

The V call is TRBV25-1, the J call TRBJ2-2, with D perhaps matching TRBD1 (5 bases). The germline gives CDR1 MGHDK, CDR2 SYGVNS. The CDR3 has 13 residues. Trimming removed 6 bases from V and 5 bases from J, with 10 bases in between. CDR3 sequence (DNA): TGTGCCAGCAGATCTCAGGGAACCGGGGAGCTGTTTTTT. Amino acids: CASRSQGTGELFF. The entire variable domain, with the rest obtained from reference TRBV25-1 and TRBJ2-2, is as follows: EADIYQTPRYLVIGTGKKITLECSQTMGHDKMYWYQQDPGMELHLIHYSYGVNSTEKGDLSSESTVSRIRTEHFPLTLESARPSHTSQYLCASRSQGTGELFFGEGSRLTVL.

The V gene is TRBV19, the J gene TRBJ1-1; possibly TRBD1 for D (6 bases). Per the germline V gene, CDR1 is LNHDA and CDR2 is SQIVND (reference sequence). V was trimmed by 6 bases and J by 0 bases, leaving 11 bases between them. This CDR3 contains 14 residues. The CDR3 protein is CASRPTGMNTEAFF. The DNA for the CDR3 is TGTGCCAGTAGACCAACAGGGATGAACACTGAAGCTTTCTTT.

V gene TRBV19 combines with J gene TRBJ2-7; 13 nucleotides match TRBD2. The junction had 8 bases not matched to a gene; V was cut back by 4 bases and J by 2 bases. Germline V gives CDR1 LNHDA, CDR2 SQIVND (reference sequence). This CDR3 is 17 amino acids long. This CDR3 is CASSTAPGLAGTYEQYF. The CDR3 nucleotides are TGTGCCAGTAGTACTGCCCCGGGACTAGCGGGGACCTACGAGCAGTACTTC. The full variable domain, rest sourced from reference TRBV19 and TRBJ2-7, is DGGITQSPKYLFRKEGQNVTLSCEQNLNHDAMYWYRQDPGQGLRLIYYSQIVNDFQKGDIAEGYSVSREKKESFPLTVTSAQKNPTAFYLCASSTAPGLAGTYEQYFGPGTRLTVT.

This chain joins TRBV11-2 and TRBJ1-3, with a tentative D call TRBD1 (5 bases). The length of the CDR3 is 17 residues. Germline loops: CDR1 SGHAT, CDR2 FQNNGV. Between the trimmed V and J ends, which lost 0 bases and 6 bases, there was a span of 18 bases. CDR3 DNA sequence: TGTGCCAGCAGCTTAGATCGGCCAGGGAAATTGAAAAACACCATATATTTT. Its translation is CASSLDRPGKLKNTIYF.

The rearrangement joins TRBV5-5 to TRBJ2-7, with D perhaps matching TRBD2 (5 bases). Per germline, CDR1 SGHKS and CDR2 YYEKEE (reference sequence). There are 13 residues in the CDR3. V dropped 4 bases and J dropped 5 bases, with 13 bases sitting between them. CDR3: CASSLRGLDEQYF. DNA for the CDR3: TGTGCCAGCAGCCTTCGTGGACTGGACGAGCAGTACTTC.

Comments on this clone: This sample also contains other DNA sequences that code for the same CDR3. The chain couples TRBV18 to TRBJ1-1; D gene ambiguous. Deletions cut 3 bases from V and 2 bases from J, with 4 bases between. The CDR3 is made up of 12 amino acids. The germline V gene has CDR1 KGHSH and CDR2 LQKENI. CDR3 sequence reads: CASSPLNTEAFF. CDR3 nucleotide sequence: TGTGCCAGCTCACCTTTAAACACTGAAGCTTTCTTT.

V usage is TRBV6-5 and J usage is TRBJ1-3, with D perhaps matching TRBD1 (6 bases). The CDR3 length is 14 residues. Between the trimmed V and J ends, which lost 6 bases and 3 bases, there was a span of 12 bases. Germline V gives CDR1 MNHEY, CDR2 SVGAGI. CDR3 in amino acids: CASSRDIFGNTIYF. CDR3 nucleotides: TGTGCCAGCAGCCGGGACATCTTTGGAAACACCATATATTTT.

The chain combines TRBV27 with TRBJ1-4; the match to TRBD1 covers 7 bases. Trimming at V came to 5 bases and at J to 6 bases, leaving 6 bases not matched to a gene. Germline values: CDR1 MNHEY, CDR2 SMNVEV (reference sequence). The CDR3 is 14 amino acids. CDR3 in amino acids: CASSRRGPDEKLFF. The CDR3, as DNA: TGTGCCAGCAGTCGGAGGGGGCCGGATGAAAAACTGTTTTTT.